Given below is one TCR beta chain in context. Its matching antigen is unknown. V lost 5 bases, J lost 7 bases, and 11 bases lay in between. CDR3 length: 11 amino acids. Germline V lookup: CDR1 DFQATT, CDR2 SNEGSKA (reference sequence). This sample is drawn from a study of a mutant IDH1 vaccine in newly diagnosed glioma. Study as a whole: The first vaccination came 4-6 weeks after radiotherapy alone, or with temozolomide cycles.

Study-wide findings and caveats: Pseudoprogression appeared unlinked to shifts in leading peripheral T cell clonotypes.

Only in-frame clones appear in the TCRdb table, and some are missing; sequencing was by immunoSEQ multiplex PCR. Of 30,000 to 40,000 clones listed, approximately 83% are singletons. Noted time point: week 5, during vaccination. Doses of 300 ug of mutant IDH1 20-mer peptide were given with topical imiquimod. Diagnosis in the donors showed new WHO grade 3 or 4 astrocytomas that were IDH1-mutant and ATRX-lost. Sequenced material: PBMCs, taken from a glioma patient whose treatment included an IDH1 peptide vaccine. This receptor was identified in a man in his thirties or forties with glioma. V and J are TRBV20-1 and TRBJ1-1; D might be TRBD1 (5 bases). CDR3 loop: CSAGRTIEAFF. CDR3 bases: TGCAGTGCTGGGCGGACAATTGAAGCTTTCTTT.